This entry concerns a single T cell receptor beta chain. This sample stems from a study of blood T cell repertoires in COVID-19. In the original analysis: Estimates of nucleated cell counts were drawn from the amplification of reference gene primers. Method: immunoSEQ multiplex PCR; TCRdb's copy keeps in-frame clones and lacks some. That table gives V, J and clone size, and the DNA gave D and trimming. The sample has some 210,000 clones, 65% to 85% seen once. V was pared by 0 bases and J by 7 bases, with 15 bases of the junction left unmatched. The CDR3 has 18 residues. The germline gives CDR1 SGDLS, CDR2 YYNGEE. Participants' own reports of clinical history determined their cohort assignment.

The source of this sequence is a man aged 25 to 40 with acute COVID-19. The sample comprised PBMCs or T cells enriched from blood (not recorded which). The chain recombines TRBV9 with TRBJ2-1; 8 bases agree with TRBD1. The CDR3 loop is CASSVAIFGQGPRNEQFF. CDR3 sequence (DNA): TGTGCCAGCAGCGTAGCTATATTCGGACAGGGTCCAAGAAATGAGCAGTTCTTC.